This TCR beta chain is from a study of neurological immune-mediated disorders (dated by TCRdb to the late 2010s). Regarding the complete study: Among the approximately 35 multiple sclerosis patients, relapsing-remitting MS accounted for around 30 and secondary progressive MS accounted for 3. Peripheral blood TCR-beta repertoires from HTLV-I-associated myelopathy (HAM/TSP) patients, multiple sclerosis patients and healthy controls were compared by UMI-based sequencing. Longitudinal samples, technical triplicates and paired sorted CD4+ and CD8+ T-cell subsets, alongside PBMC samples, were included among the approximately 110 TCR-beta libraries. The cohort comprised about 70 subjects: around 15 HAM/TSP patients, approximately 34 multiple sclerosis patients and around 20 healthy controls. Study-wide findings and limitations: No identical CDR3 amino acid sequences were found to be shared among expanded clones across subjects, suggesting that TCR-beta repertoires were private in all groups. TCR clonal expansion was greatest in HAM/TSP patients and smallest in MS patients, who ranked below even healthy controls. Phylogenetic analysis grouped repertoires from 18 of 34 MS patients into a cluster of related CDR3 sequences, suggesting a possible repertoire-level signature. No clinical or MRI features were associated with the MS cluster, and the authors said that larger cohorts are needed.

cDNA synthesis used template-switch 5'RACE with a primer carrying a 10-nucleotide random unique molecular identifier tagging each TCR transcript. Each sequencing run produced over 160 million TCR-beta sequences covering 15-18 subjects. The RNeasy kit was used for extraction of total RNA. TCR-beta VDJ regions were amplified with primers for the TCR constant region and the 5'RACE anchor, using the KAPA Real-time Library Amplification kit. Sample indexes and Illumina adaptors were added in a first PCR, and a second PCR then increased library yield. After purification with Ampure beads, the TCR product of roughly 650 bp was size-selected on a 2% E-gel SizeSelection system. Library quality was checked on a Bioanalyzer, concentration was measured with Qubit, and libraries were quantified with the Kapa Library Quantification kit before pooling. Libraries were sequenced paired-end 2 x 150 bp on an Illumina HiSeq 2500. To increase sequence diversity, about 25-31% phiX was spiked into each library pool. Regarding the original processing steps: Quality-filtered reads were processed with the UMI-based MiGEC pipeline, and over 90% of raw TCR sequences were removed by the MiGEC pipeline during error correction. VDJ genes were aligned to IMGT germline references, and clonotypes were defined by unique CDR3 amino acid sequence plus V-J genes. VDJtools evaluated clonal expansion, Shannon diversity and CDR3 relatedness (CalcPairwiseDistances, ClusterSamples); CLCbio workbench built phylogenetic trees. Expanded clones were defined as having at least 8 unique UMIs, based on coefficient-of-variation modelling across technical triplicates. The raw public reads went through TCRdb reprocessing: fastp at Q25, MiXCR clone calling, in-frame beta chains kept. Identical CDR3 protein sequences are pooled into one entry, listed with their most common genes and DNA. The V and J calls here are based on TCRdb, not the publication. For this sample there are about 69,000 distinct CDR3 sequences; 3.9% appear just once. The biggest ten clones account for 1% to 1.5% of the sample.

Libraries from unsorted PBMCs were made from 2 million PBMCs kept in RNAlater at -80 degrees C until RNA extraction. Multiple sclerosis patients were enrolled in a US clinical protocol under which disease progression was evaluated by magnetic resonance imaging. PBMCs were separated from peripheral blood using Ficoll-Hypaque density gradient centrifugation and then cryopreserved in liquid nitrogen. As concerns this clonotype: The antigen it binds to is not known. A single base separates this from a much larger clone, so it may be a read error.

The CDR3, from cysteine to phenylalanine, totals 14 residues. Only CDR3 DNA remains: 42 bases, in frame from the first base. From the germline V gene (reference sequence), CDR1 is DFQATT and CDR2 is SNEGSKA. The chain is encoded by TRBV20-1 joined to TRBJ1-6; confidence is insufficient to name the D gene. Sequenced input: PBMCs. This TCR came from a man aged 30-40 years with multiple sclerosis. The CDR3 corresponds to CSATTLSYNSPLNF. The DNA sequence is TGCAGTGCTACCACACTCTCCTATAATTCACCCCTCAACTTT.